This TCR beta chain is drawn from a study of T cells after yellow fever vaccination. A remark on this clonotype: Its antigen remains unidentified.

TCRdb recomputed calls from the 5' RACE reads with MiXCR, one row per CDR3 protein. In the table there are more than 350,000 distinct CDR3 sequences, around 10% of which are singletons. V lost 0 bases and J 1 base, leaving 10 bases between the germline ends. CDR3 size: 15 residues. Germline lookup yields CDR1 SGDLS and CDR2 YYNGEE. Study-level points and caveats: Once the booster was given, most primary-vaccination clones reappeared, at approximately 97% for CD4 and approximately 88% for CD8.

The chain has TRBV9 and TRBJ1-1, with D possibly TRBD1 on 5 matching bases. This receptor was identified in a man aged 18 to 30 who received the YFV17D yellow fever vaccine. The material sequenced was PBMCs, taken on the day of the first yellow fever vaccination. The CDR3 DNA reads TGTGCCAGCAGCGTAGGGGGCGGCTCGAACACTGAAGCTTTCTTT. Its protein product is CASSVGGGSNTEAFF.